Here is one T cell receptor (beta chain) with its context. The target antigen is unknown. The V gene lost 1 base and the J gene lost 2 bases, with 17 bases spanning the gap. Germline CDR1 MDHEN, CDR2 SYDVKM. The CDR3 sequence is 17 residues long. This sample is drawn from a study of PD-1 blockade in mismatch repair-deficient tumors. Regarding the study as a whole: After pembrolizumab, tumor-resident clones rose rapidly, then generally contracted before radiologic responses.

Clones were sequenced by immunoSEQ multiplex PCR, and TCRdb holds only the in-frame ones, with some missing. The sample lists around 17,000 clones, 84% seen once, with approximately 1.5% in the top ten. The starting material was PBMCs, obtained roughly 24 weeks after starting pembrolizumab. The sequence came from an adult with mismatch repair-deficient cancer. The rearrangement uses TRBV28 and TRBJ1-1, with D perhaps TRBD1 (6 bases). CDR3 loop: CASSLLGGGASNTEAFF. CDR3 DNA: TGTGCCAGCAGTTTATTGGGTGGGGGGGCGAGTAACACTGAAGCTTTCTTT.